The table lists the clone carrying this TCR beta chain with a few counts. Antigen unknown. The germline V and J ends were trimmed by 4 bases and 9 bases, with 9 bases remaining between them. The germline CDR1 and CDR2 sequences are SGHDT and YYEEEE. CDR3 length: 11 residues. This sample was included in a study of lymphopenia after photon versus proton radiotherapy. Study-wide findings and caveats: Post-nadir TCR diversity decline inversely tracked overall survival among those who died. Under photons, naive T cells and diversity fell while effector/memory populations rose. Oligoclonal CD8+ Temra expansion after nadir drove photon patients' diversity drop. Authors raise, but do not show, better survival with proton therapy.

Method: immunoSEQ multiplex PCR; TCRdb's copy keeps in-frame clones and lacks some. The data hold about 160,000 clones, with approximately 91% observed a single time. The material sequenced was peripheral blood, taken from a patient treated with photon-based radiotherapy. The chain links TRBV5-6 to TRBJ2-3; the D is unclear. This sequence originates from a man in his fifties or sixties with gastric cancer. The CDR3 DNA is TGTGCCAGCAGCGACTCTATAACGCAGTATTTT. Its translation is CASSDSITQYF.